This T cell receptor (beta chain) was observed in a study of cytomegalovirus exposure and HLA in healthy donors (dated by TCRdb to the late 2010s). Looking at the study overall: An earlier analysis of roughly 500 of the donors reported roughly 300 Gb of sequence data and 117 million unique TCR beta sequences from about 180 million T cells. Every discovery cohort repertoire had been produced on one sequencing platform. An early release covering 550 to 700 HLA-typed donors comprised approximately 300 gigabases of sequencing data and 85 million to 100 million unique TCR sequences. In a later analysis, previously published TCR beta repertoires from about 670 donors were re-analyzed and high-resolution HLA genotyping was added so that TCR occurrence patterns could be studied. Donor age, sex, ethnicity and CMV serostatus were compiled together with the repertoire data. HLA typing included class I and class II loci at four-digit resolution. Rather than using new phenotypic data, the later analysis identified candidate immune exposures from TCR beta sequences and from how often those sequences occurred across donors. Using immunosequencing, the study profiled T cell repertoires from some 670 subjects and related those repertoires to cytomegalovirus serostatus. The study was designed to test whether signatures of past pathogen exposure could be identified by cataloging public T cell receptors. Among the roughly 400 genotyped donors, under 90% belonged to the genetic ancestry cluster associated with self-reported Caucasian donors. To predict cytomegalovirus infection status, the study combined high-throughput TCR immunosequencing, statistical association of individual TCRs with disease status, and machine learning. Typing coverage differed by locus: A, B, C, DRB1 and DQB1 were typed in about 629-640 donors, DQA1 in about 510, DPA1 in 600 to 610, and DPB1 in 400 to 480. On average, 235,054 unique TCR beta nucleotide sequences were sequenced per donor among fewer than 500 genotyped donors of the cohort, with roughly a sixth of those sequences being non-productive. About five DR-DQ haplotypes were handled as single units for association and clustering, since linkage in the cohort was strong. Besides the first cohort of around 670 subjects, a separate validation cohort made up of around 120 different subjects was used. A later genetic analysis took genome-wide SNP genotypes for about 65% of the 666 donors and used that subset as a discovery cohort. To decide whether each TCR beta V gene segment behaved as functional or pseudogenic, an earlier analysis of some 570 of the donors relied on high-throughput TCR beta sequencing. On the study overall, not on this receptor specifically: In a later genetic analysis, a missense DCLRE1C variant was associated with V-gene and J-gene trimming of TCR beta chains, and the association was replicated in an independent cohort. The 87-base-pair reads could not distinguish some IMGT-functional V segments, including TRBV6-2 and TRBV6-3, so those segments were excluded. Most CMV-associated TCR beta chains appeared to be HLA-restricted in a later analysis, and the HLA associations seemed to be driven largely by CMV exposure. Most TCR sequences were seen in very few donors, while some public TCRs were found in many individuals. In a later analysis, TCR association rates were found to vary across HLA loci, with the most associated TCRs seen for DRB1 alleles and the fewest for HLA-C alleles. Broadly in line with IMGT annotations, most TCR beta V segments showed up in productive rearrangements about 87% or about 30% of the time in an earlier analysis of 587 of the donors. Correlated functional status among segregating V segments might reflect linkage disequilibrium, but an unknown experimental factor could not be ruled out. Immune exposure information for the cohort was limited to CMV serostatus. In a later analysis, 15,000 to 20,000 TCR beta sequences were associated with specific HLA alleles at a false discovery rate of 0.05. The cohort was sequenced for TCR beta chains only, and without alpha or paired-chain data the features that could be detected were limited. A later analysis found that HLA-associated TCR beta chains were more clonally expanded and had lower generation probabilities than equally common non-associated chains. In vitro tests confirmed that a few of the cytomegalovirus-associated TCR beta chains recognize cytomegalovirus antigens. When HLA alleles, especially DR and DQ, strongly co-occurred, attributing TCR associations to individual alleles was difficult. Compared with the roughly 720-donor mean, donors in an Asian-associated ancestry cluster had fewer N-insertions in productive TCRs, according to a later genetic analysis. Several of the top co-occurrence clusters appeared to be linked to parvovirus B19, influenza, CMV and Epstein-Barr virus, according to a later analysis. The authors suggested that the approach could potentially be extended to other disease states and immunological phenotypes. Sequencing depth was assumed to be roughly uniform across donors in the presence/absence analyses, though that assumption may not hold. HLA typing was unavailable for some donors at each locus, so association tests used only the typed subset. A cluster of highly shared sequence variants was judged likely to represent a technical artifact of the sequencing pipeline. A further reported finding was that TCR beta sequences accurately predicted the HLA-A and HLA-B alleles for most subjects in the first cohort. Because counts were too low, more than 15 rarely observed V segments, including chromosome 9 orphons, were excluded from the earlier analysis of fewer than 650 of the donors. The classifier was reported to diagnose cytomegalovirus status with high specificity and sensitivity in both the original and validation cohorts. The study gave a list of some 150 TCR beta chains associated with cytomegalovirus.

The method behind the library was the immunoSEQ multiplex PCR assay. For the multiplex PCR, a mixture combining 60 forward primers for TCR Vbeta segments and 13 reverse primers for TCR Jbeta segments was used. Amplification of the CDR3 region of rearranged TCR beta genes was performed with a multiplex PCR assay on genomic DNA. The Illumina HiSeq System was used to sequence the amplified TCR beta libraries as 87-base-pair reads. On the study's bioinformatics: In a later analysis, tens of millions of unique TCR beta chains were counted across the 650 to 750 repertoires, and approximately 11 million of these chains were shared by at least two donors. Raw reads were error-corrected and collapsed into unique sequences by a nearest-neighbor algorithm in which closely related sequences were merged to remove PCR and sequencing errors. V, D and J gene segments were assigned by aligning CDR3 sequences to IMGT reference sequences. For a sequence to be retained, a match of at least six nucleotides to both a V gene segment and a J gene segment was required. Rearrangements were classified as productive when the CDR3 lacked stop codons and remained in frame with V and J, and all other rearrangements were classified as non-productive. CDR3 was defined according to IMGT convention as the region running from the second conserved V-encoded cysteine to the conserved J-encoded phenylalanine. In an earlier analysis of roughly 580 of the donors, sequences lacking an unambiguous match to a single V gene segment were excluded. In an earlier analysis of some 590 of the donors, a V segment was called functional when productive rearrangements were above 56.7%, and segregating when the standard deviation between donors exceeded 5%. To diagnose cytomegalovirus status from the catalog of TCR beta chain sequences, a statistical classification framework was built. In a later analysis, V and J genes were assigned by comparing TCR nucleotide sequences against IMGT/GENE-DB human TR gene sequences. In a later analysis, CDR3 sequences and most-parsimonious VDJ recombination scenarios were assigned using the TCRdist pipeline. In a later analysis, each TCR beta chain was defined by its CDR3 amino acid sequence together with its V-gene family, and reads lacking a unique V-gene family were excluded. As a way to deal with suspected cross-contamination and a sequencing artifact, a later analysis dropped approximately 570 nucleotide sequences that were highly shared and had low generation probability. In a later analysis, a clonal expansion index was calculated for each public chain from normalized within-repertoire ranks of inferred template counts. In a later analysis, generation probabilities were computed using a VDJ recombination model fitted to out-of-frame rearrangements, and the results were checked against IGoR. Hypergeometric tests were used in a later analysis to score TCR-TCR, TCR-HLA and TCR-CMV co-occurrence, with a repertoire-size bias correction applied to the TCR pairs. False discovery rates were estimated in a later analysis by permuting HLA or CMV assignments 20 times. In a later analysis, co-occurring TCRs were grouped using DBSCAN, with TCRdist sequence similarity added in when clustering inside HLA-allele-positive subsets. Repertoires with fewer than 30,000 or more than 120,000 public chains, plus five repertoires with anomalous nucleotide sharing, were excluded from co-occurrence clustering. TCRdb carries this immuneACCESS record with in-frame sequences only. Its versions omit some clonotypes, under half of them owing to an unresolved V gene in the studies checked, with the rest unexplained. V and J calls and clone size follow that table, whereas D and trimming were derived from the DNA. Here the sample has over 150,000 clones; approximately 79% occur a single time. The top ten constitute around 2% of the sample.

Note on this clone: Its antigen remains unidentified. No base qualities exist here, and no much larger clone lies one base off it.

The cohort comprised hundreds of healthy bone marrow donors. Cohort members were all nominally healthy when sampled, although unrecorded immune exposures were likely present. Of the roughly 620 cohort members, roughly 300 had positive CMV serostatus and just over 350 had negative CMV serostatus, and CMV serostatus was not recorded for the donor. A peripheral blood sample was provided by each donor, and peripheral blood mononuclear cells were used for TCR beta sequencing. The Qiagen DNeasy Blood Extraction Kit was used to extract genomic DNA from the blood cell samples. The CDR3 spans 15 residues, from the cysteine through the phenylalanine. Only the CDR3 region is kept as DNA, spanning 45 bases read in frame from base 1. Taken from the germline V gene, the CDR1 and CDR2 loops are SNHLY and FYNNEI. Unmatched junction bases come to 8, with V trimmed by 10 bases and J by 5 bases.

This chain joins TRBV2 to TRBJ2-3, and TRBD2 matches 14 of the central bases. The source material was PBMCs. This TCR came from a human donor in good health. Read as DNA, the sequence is TGTGCCATCCCAACGACTAGCGGGGGGGTAGATACGCAGTATTTT. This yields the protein CAIPTTSGGVDTQYF.